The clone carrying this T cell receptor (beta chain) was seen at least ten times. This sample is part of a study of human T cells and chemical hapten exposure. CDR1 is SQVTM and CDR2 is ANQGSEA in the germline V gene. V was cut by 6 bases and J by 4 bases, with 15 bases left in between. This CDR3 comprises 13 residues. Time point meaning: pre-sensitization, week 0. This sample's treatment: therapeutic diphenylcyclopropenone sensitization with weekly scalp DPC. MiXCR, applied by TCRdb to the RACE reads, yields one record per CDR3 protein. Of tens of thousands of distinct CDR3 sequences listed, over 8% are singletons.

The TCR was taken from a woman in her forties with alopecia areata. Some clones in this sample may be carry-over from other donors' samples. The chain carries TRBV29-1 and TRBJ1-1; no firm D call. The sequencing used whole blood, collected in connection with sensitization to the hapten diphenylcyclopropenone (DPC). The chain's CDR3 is CSVWHGEATEAFF. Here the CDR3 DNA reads TGCAGCGTGTGGCATGGAGAGGCCACTGAAGCTTTCTTT.